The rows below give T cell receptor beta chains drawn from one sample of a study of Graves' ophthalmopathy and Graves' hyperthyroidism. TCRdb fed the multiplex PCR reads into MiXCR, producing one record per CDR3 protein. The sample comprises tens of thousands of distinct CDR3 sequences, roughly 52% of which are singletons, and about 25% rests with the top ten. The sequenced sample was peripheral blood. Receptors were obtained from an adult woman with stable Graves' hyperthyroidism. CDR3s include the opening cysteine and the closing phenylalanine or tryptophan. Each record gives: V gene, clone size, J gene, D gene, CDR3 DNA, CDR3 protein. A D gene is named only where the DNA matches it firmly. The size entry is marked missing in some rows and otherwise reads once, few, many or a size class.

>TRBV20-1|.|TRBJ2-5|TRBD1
TGCAGTGCTAGAGGGGACAGGGACCACCGAGAGACCCAGTACTTC
CSARGDRDHRETQYF
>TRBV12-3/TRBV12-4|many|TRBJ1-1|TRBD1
TGTGCCAGCAGTTTGTACAGGGGGGACGCTGAAGCTTTCTTT
CASSLYRGDAEAFF
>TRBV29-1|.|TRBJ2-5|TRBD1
TGCAGCGTCAGGAAGGGACAGCAAGAGGCCCAGTACTTC
CSVRKGQQEAQYF
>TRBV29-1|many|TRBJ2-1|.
TGCAGCGTCTACAGGGCGCGGGAGCAGTTCTTC
CSVYRAREQFF
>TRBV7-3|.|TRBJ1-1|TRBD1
TGTGCCAGCAGCCGACAGGGGTGGGGGAAGTTGGTCACTGAAGCTTTCTTT
CASSRQGWGKLVTEAFF
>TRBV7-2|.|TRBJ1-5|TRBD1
TGTGCCAGCAGCAGACAGGGAAATCAGCCCCAGCATTTT
CASSRQGNQPQHF
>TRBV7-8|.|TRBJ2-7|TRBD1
TGTGCCAGCAGCTTAGGGACAGGGACCTTCGAGCAGTACTTC
CASSLGTGTFEQYF
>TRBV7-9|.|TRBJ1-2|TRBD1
TGTGCCAGCAGCTTGACAGGGTCTGTTGGCTACACCTTC
CASSLTGSVGYTF
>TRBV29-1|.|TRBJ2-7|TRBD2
TGCAGCGTTGAGGCTAGCGGGAGCCTCGAGCAGTACTTC
CSVEASGSLEQYF
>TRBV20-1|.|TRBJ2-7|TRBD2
TGCAGTGCTAGACTAGCGGGAGCGAGGGAGTACTTC
CSARLAGAREYF
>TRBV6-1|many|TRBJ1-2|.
TGTGCCAGCCCTCTGGAGGGGGTCTCTGGCTACACCTTC
CASPLEGVSGYTF
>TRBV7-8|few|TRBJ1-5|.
TGTGCCAGCAGCTTAGGGACAGTTAGCAATCAGCCCCAGCATTTT
CASSLGTVSNQPQHF
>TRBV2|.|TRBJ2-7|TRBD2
TGTGCCAGCAGTGAGGGACTAGCGGGAGTTCTCGAGCAGTACTTC
CASSEGLAGVLEQYF
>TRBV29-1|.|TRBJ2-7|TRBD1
TGCAGCGTTGAAGATCTCCCCGGGACAGGGGCCTCCTACGAGCAGTACTTC
CSVEDLPGTGASYEQYF
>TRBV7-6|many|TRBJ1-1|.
TGTGCCAGCAGCTTAGAGGGGAACACTGAAGCTTTCTTT
CASSLEGNTEAFF
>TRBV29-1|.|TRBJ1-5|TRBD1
TGCAGCGCACGGACAGGGCAGCCCCAGCATTTT
CSARTGQPQHF
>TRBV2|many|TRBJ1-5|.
TGTGCCAGCAGTGAGAAGGGGGGTAGGAATCAGCCCCAGCATTTT
CASSEKGGRNQPQHF
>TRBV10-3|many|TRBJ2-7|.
TGTGCCATCAGGACGAGGGGATTACTCTTC
CAIRTRGLLF
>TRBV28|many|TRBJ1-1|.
TGTGCCAGCAGTCCCCCGAGGGGGTTCACTGAAGCTTTCTTT
CASSPPRGFTEAFF
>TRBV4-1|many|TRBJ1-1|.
TGCGCCAGCAGCATACTCCCGGGGCGCCCGGGGCACACTGAAGCTTTCTTT
CASSILPGRPGHTEAFF
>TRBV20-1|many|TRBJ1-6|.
TGCAGTGCTAGCTCCGGGACCAGGGGTTCACCCCTCCACTTT
CSASSGTRGSPLHF
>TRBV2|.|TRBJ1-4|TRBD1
TGTGCCAGCAGTGGGGACAGGGAAAAACTGTTTTTT
CASSGDREKLFF
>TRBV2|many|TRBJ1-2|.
TGTGCCAGCAGTGAACTACCCTACTATGGCTACACCTTC
CASSELPYYGYTF
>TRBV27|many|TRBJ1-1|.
TGTGCCAGCAGCCGACGGGGGGGCCTGACTGAAGCTTTCTTT
CASSRRGGLTEAFF